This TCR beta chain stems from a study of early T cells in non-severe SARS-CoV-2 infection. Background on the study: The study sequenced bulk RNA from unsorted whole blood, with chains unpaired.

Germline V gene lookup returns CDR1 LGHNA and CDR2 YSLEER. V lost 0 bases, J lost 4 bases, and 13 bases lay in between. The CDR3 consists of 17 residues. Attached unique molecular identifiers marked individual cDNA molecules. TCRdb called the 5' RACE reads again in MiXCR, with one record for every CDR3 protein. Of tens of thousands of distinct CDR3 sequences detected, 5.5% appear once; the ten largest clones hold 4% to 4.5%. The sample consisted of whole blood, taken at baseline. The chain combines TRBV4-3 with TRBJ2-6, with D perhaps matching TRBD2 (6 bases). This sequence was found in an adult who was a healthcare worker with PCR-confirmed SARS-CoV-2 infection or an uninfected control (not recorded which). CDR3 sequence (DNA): TGCGCCAGCAGCCAAGATGCCCGGCGGGAAGGGGCCAACGTCCTGACTTTC. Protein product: CASSQDARREGANVLTF.